The 11 T cell receptor beta chains presented below share a single source sample, sequenced in a study of shared clonotypes between healthy human individuals. The assay was immunoSEQ multiplex PCR, and TCRdb's table has in-frame clones only and misses some. The profile shows 1 million to 1.3 million clones, approximately 80% of them singletons. Material for sequencing was memory CD4+ T cells from PBMCs. Subset here: CD45RA-negative fraction. The receptors here all came from a man between 18 and 35 years old in good health. Some clones in this sample may be carry-over from other donors' samples.

This sequence joins TRBV11-3 and TRBJ2-2; tentatively, D is TRBD2 (6 bases). The germline gives CDR1 SGHNT, CDR2 YENEEA. The CDR3 covers 17 residues. With 0 bases removed from V and 5 bases from J, the gap between germline ends came to 16 bases. This CDR3 is CASSLDLGRGGTGELFF. The CDR3 bases are TGTGCCAGCAGCTTAGATCTGGGGCGGGGCGGTACCGGGGAGCTGTTTTTT. Full variable domain (rest looked up from reference TRBV11-3 and TRBJ2-2): EAGVVQSPRYKIIEKKQPVAFWCNPISGHNTLYWYLQNLGQGPELLIRYENEEAVDDSQLPKDRFSAERLKGVDSTLKIQPAELGDSAVYLCASSLDLGRGGTGELFFGEGSRLTVL.

The chain links TRBV28 to TRBJ1-5; perhaps TRBD1 as D (6 bases). The V end was cut by 5 bases, the J end by 2 bases, with 13 bases between. This CDR3 contains 15 residues. The germline gives CDR1 MDHEN, CDR2 SYDVKM. The CDR3 protein is CASSKGGAGNQPQHF. The CDR3 nucleotides are TGTGCCAGCAGTAAGGGGGGGGCGGGCAATCAGCCCCAGCATTTT.

This clone was found a few times. The rearrangement uses TRBV27 and TRBJ1-2, with a weak D call TRBD1 (6 bases). This CDR3 comprises 13 residues. V was shortened by 3 bases and J by 5 bases, with 10 bases between the two germline ends. Germline CDR1 reads MNHEY; CDR2 reads SMNVEV (reference sequence). CDR3: CASSFSGDYGYTF. CDR3 sequence (DNA): TGTGCCAGCAGTTTCTCAGGGGATTATGGCTACACCTTC.

The J gene is TRBJ2-1, the V gene TRBV19; D is unresolved. The CDR3 totals 13 residues. From germline, CDR1 is LNHDA and CDR2 SQIVND (reference sequence). Deletions cut 7 bases from V and 4 bases from J, with 11 bases between. The CDR3 DNA is TGTGCCAGTATAGGAGATTGGTACAATGAGCAGTTCTTC. This translates into CASIGDWYNEQFF.

This chain links TRBV2 with TRBJ2-1, with 13 nucleotides matching TRBD2. Germline trimming cut 7 bases from V and 8 bases from J; bases unmatched to any gene: 8. Per the germline V gene, CDR1 is SNHLY and CDR2 is FYNNEI. This CDR3 region has 15 residues. The CDR3 here is CASKVGLAGADEQFF. The CDR3 coding sequence is TGTGCCAGCAAAGTTGGACTAGCGGGAGCTGATGAGCAGTTCTTC.

This sequence joins TRBV18 and TRBJ1-1, with D maybe TRBD1 (5 bases). The CDR3 has 14 residues. Germline CDR1 reads KGHSH; CDR2 reads LQKENI. The germline V and J ends were trimmed by 6 bases and 4 bases, with 15 bases remaining between them. CDR3 sequence reads: CASSPLGRGTEAFF. The CDR3 DNA sequence: TGTGCCAGCTCCCCTCTAGGGAGGGGCACTGAAGCTTTCTTT.

To note about this clone: Different DNA sequences within this sample yield the same CDR3. CDR3 in DNA: TGTGCCAGCAGCTTCGGTGGGAGGGACACCGGGGAGCTGTTTTTT. This sequence encodes CASSFGGRDTGELFF. The chain employs TRBV11-3 and TRBJ2-2; the match to TRBD2 covers 7 bases. Trimming took 3 bases from V and 3 from J; bases not matched to a gene: 4. CDR1 and CDR2 from the germline V gene are SGHNT and YENEEA. The CDR3 runs to 15 residues.

The chain uses TRBV2 and TRBJ2-5; TRBD1 or TRBD2 may be the D gene (7 bases each). V lost 7 bases and J 5 bases, leaving 23 bases between the germline ends. There are 16 residues in the CDR3. Germline V gene sequence: CDR1 SNHLY, CDR2 FYNNEI. The CDR3 DNA reads TGTGCCAGCACCCCGTCCCAATACAGGGGAGGGGAGACCCAGTACTTC. Protein: CASTPSQYRGGETQYF.

V and J are TRBV18 and TRBJ1-1; unclear D gene. Looked up from germline, CDR1 is KGHSH and CDR2 is LQKENI. V lost 1 base and J 1 base, leaving 10 bases between the germline ends. CDR3 length: 15 residues. CDR3 loop: CASSPRSGENTEAFF. In DNA, the CDR3 is TGTGCCAGCTCACCACGTTCAGGAGAGAACACTGAAGCTTTCTTT.

The V call is TRBV6-1, the J call TRBJ2-1; TRBD2 is a possible D gene (5 bases). V lost 6 bases and J lost 0, with 12 bases in between. The CDR3 runs 15 residues. CDR1 is MNHNS, CDR2 SASEGT, per germline. CDR3 loop: CASSWTGSSYNEQFF. Written as DNA, the CDR3 is TGTGCCAGCAGCTGGACGGGAAGCTCCTACAATGAGCAGTTCTTC.

This chain links TRBV14 with TRBJ1-4; D gene uncertain. Per the germline V gene, CDR1 is SGHDN and CDR2 is FVKESK. The CDR3 totals 16 residues. V gave up 1 base and J gave up 3 bases, with 12 bases separating them. This chain's CDR3 is CASSQVSPGANEKLFF. CDR3 bases: TGTGCCAGCAGCCAAGTGTCGCCAGGCGCTAATGAAAAACTGTTTTTT.